The entry below describes one TCR beta chain. The source of the sample is a study of siplizumab effects on memory and regulatory T cells. The table came from immunoSEQ multiplex PCR; TCRdb's copy has only in-frame clones and leaves some out. Of around 100,000 clones in the sample, about nine tenths are singletons; the top ten hold 0.15%. Germline CDR1 is DFQATT and CDR2 is SNEGSKA (reference sequence). The CDR3 extends over 10 amino acids. The V end lost 5 bases, the J end lost 7 bases, and 6 bases lay between the germline ends. The receptor was isolated from a human donor in good health. V is TRBV20-1 and J is TRBJ2-1; possibly TRBD2 for D (5 bases). Sequenced sample: CD4+ T cells sorted from blood. This CDR3 is CSAWRNEQFF. The CDR3 DNA follows: TGCAGTGCTTGGAGGAATGAGCAGTTCTTC.